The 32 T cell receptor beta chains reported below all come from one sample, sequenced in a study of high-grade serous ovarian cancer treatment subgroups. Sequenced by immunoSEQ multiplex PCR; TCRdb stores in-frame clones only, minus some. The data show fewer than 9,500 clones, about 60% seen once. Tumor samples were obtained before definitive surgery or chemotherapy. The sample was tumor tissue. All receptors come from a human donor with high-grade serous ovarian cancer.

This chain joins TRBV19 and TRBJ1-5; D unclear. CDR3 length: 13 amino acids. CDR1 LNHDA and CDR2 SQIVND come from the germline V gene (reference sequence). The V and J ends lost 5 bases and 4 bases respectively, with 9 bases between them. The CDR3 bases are TGTGCCAGTAGTTCCTTCGCTAATCAGCCCCAGCATTTT. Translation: CASSSFANQPQHF.

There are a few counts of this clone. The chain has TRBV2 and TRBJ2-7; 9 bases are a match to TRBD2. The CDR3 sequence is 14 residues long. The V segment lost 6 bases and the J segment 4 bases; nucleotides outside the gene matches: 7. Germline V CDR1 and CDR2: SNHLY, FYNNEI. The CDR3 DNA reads TGTGCCAGCAGCTCGACTAGCGGATTATACGAGCAGTACTTC. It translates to CASSSTSGLYEQYF.

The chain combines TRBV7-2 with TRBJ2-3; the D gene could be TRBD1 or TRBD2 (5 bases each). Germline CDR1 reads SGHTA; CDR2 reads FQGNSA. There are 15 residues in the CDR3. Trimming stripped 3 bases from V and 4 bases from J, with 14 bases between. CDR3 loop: CASSFTRDPPDTQYF. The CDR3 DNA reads TGTGCCAGCAGCTTCACTCGGGACCCGCCAGATACGCAGTATTTT.

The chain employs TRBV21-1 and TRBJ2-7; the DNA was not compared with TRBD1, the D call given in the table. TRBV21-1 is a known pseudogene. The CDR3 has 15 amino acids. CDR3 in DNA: TGTGCCAGCAGGGGGACCGGGACAGGGCCTATCGAGCAGTACTTC. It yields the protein CASRGTGTGPIEQYF.

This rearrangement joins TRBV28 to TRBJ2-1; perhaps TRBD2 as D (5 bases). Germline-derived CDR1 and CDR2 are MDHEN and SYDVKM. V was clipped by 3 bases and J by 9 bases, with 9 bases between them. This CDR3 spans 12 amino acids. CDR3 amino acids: CASSFLEGEQFF. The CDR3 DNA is TGTGCCAGCAGTTTCCTCGAGGGTGAGCAGTTCTTC. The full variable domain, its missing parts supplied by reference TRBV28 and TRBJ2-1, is DVKVTQSSRYLVKRTGEKVFLECVQDMDHENMFWYRQDPGLGLRLIYFSYDVKMKEKGDIPEGYSVSREKKERFSLILESASTNQTSMYLCASSFLEGEQFFGPGTRLTVL.

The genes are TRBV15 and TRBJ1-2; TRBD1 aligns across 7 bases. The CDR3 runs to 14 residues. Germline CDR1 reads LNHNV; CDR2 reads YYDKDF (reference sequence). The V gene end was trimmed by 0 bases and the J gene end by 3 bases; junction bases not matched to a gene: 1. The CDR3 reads CATSREGTDYGYTF. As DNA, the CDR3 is TGTGCCACCAGCAGAGAAGGGACAGACTATGGCTACACCTTC.

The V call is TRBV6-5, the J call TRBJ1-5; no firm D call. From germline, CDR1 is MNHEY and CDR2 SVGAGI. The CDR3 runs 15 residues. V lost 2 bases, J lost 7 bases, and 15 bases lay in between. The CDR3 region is CASSYGSTEGQPQHF. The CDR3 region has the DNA TGTGCCAGCAGTTACGGTTCCACGGAGGGCCAGCCCCAGCATTTT.

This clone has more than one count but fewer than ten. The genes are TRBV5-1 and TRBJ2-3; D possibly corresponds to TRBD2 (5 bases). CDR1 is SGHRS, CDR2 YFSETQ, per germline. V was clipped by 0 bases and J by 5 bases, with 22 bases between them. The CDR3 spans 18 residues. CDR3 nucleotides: TGCGCCAGCAGCTTGGAAGGTTTTGTCGGGGAGTACCTAGATACGCAGTATTTT. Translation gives CASSLEGFVGEYLDTQYF. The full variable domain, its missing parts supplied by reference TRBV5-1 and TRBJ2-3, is KAGVTQTPRYLIKTRGQQVTLSCSPISGHRSVSWYQQTPGQGLQFLFEYFSETQRNKGNFPGRFSGRQFSNSRSEMNVSTLELGDSALYLCASSLEGFVGEYLDTQYFGPGTRLTVL.

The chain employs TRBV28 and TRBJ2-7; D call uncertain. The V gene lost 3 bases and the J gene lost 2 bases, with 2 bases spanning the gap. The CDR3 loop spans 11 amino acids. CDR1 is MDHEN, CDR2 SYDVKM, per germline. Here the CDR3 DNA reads TGTGCCAGCAGTTTTGCCTACGAGCAGTACTTC. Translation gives CASSFAYEQYF.

The DNA of the CDR3 is TGTGCCAGCGGCCCAGCGGGACCAGATACGCAGTATTTT. It encodes CASGPAGPDTQYF. J is TRBJ2-3 and V is TRBV14, with 7 nucleotides matching TRBD2. The CDR3 extends over 13 amino acids. With V trimmed by 8 bases and J by 4 bases, 6 bases remained unmatched. In germline, CDR1 is SGHDN, CDR2 FVKESK.

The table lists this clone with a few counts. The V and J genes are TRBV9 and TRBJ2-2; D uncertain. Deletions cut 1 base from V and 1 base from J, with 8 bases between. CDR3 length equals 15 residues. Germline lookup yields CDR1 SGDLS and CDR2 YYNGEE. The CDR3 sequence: CASSVSLGNTGELFF. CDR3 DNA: TGTGCCAGCAGCGTATCTCTAGGGAACACCGGGGAGCTGTTTTTT.

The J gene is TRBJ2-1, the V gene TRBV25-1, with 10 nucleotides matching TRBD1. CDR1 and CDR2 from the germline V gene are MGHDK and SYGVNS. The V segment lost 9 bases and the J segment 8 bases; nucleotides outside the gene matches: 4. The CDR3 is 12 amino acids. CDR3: CASGDRGDEQFF. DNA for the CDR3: TGTGCCAGTGGGGACAGGGGAGATGAGCAGTTCTTC. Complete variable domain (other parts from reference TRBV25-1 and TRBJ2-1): EADIYQTPRYLVIGTGKKITLECSQTMGHDKMYWYQQDPGMELHLIHYSYGVNSTEKGDLSSESTVSRIRTEHFPLTLESARPSHTSQYLCASGDRGDEQFFGPGTRLTVL.

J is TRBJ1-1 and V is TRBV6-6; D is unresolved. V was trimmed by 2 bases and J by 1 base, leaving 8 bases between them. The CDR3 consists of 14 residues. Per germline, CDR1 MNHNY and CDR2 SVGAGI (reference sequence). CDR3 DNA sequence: TGTGCCAGCAGTTACGACGGGTCGAACACTGAAGCTTTCTTT. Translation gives CASSYDGSNTEAFF.

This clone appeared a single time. CDR3 protein: CASSLIDSTDTQYF. The CDR3 DNA follows: TGTGCCAGCAGCTTAATTGACTCCACAGATACGCAGTATTTT. The V gene is TRBV7-2, the J gene TRBJ2-3; D not certain. Trimming took off 2 bases at V and 2 bases at J, with 8 bases between the two ends. The germline gives CDR1 SGHTA, CDR2 FQGNSA. There are 14 residues in the CDR3.

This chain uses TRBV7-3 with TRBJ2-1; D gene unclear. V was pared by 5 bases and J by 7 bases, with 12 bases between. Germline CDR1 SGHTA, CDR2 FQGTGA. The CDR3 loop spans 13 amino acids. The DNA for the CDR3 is TGTGCCAGCAGCCAAACCGGTCGGAATGAGCAGTTCTTC. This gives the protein CASSQTGRNEQFF. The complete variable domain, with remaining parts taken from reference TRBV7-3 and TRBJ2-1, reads GAGVSQTPSNKVTEKGKYVELRCDPISGHTALYWYRQSLGQGPEFLIYFQGTGAADDSGLPNDRFFAVRPEGSVSTLKIQRTERGDSAVYLCASSQTGRNEQFFGPGTRLTVL.

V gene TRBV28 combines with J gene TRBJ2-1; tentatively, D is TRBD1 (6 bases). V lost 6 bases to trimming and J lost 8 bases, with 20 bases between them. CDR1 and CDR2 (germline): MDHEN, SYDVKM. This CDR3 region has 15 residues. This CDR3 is CASRLPGTNQHEQFF. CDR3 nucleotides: TGTGCCAGCAGGCTCCCCGGGACAAATCAGCATGAGCAGTTCTTC.

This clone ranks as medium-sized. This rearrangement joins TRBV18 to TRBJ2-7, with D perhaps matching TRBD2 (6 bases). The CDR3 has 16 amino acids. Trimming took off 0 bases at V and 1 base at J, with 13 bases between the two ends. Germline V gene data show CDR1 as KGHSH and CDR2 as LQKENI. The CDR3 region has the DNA TGTGCCAGCTCACCACCAGGAGGGGCCCATTCCTACGAGCAGTACTTC. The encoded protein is CASSPPGGAHSYEQYF.

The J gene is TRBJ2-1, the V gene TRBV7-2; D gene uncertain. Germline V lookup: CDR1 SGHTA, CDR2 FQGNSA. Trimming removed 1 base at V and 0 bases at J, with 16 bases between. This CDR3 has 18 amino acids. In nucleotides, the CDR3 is TGTGCCAGCAGCTTAGATGGGGTCCCGATACCCTCCTACAATGAGCAGTTCTTC. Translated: CASSLDGVPIPSYNEQFF.

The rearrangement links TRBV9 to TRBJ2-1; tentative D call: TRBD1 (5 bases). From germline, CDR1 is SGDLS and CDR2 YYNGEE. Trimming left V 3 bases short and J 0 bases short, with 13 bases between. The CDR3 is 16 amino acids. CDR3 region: CASSAWGGSSYNEQFF. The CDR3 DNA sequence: TGTGCCAGCAGCGCCTGGGGCGGCAGCTCCTACAATGAGCAGTTCTTC.

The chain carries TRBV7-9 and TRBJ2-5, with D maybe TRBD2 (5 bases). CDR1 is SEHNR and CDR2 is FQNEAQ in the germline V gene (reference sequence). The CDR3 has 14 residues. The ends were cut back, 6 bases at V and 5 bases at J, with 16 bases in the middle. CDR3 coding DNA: TGTGCCAGCAGGTCCGGGGTTCTGAGGGAGACCCAGTACTTC. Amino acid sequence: CASRSGVLRETQYF.

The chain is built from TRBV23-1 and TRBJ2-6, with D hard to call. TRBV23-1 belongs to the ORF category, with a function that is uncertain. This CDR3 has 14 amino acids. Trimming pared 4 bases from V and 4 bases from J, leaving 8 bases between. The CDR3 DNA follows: TGCGCCAGCAGTCCATGGCAGGGGGCCAACGTCCTGACTTTC. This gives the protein CASSPWQGANVLTF.

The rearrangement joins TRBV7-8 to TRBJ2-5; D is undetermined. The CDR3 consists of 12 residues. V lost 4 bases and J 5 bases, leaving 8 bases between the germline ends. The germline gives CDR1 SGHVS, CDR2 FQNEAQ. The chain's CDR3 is CASSYTTETQYF. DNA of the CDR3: TGTGCCAGCAGCTATACTACGGAGACCCAGTACTTC.

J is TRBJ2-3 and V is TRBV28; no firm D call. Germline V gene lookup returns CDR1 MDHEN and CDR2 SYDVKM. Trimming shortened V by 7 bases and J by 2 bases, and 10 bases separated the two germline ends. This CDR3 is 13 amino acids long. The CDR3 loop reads CASNNRNTDTQYF. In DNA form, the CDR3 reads TGTGCCAGCAACAACCGGAACACAGATACGCAGTATTTT.

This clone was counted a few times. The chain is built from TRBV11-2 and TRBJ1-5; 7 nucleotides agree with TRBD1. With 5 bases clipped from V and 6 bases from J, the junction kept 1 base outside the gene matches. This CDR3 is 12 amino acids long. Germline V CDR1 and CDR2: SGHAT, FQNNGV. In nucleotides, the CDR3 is TGTGCCAGCAGCCCAGGGGGTCAGCCCCAGCATTTT. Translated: CASSPGGQPQHF.

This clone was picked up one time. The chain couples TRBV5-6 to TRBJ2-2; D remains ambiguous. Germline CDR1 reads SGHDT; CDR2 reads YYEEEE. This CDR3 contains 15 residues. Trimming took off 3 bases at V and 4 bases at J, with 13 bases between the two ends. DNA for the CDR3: TGTGCCAGCAGCTATACGGGCTTTCTCACCGGGGAGCTGTTTTTT. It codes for CASSYTGFLTGELFF.

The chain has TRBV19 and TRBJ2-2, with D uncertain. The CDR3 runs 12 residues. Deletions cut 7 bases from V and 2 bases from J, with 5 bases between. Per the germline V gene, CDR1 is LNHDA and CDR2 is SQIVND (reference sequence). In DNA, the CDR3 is TGTGCCAGTACCCTCAACACCGGGGAGCTGTTTTTT. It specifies CASTLNTGELFF.

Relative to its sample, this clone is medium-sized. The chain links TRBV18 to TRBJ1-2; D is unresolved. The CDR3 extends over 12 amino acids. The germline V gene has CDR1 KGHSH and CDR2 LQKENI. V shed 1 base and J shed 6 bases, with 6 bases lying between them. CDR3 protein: CASSPRRDGYTF. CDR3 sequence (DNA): TGTGCCAGCTCACCACGACGGGATGGCTACACCTTC.

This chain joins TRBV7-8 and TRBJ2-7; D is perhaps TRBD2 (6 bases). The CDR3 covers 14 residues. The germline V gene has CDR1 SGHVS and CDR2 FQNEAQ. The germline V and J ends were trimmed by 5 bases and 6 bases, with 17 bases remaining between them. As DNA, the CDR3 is TGTGCCAGCAGCCTCGGACTAATAGGCTTCGAGCAGTACTTC. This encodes CASSLGLIGFEQYF. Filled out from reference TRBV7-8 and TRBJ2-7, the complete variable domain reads GAGVSQSPRYKVAKRGQDVALRCDPISGHVSLFWYQQALGQGPEFLTYFQNEAQLDKSGLPSDRFFAERPEGSVSTLKIQRTQQEDSAVYLCASSLGLIGFEQYFGPGTRLTVT.

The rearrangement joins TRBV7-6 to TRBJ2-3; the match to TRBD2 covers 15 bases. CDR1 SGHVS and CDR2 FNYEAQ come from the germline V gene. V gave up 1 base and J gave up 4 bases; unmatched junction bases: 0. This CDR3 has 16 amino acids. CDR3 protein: CASSLGTSGRADTQYF. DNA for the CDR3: TGTGCCAGCAGCTTAGGGACTAGCGGGAGGGCAGATACGCAGTATTTT.

The CDR3 sequence: CASSLSPRANYGYTF. The CDR3 DNA reads TGTGCCAGCAGTTTATCCCCCCGAGCTAACTATGGCTACACCTTC. The chain carries TRBV27 and TRBJ1-2; no definite D call. Germline V gene lookup returns CDR1 MNHEY and CDR2 SMNVEV (reference sequence). The V and J ends lost 0 bases and 0 bases respectively, with 8 bases between them. The CDR3 length is 15 residues.

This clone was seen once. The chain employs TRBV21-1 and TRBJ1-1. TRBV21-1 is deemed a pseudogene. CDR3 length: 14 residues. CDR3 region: CASSQGLSPREAFF. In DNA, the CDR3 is TGTGCCAGCAGCCAAGGATTGTCACCGCGTGAAGCTTTCTTT.

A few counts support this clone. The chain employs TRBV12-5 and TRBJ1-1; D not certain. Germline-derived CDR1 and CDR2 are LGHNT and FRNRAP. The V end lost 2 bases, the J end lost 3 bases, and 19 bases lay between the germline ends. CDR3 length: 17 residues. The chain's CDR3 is CASGLTKDGQLHTEAFF. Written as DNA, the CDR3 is TGTGCTAGTGGTTTGACGAAGGACGGGCAACTTCACACTGAAGCTTTCTTT. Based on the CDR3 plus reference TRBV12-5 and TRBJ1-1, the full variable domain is DARVTQTPRHKVTEMGQEVTMRCQPILGHNTVFWYRQTMMQGLELLAYFRNRAPLDDSGMPKDRFSAEMPDATLATLKIQPSEPRDSAVYFCASGLTKDGQLHTEAFFGQGTRLTVV.